This is a list of T cell receptor beta chains from one sample in a study of blood T cell repertoires in COVID-19. The data were produced by immunoSEQ multiplex PCR, yet TCRdb's version contains in-frame clones alone and is incomplete. This table has 250,000 or so clones, 92% appearing once. The sample taken for sequencing was peripheral blood. The origin of the receptors is a young man with COVID-19, enrolled during active disease. Each CDR3 is given with its conserved first and last residue. Each record gives: D gene, V gene, clone size, J gene, CDR3 protein, CDR3 DNA. The D gene is left open where the match is weak. For some rows the clone size is stated as once, few or many, or as a class when expanded; others skip it.

-	TRBV13	-	TRBJ1-3	CASSLRGSSGNTIYF	TGTGCCAGCAGCTTAAGAGGGAGCTCTGGAAACACCATATATTTT
TRBD1	TRBV5-6	-	TRBJ2-1	CASSPGQGAYNEQFF	TGTGCCAGCAGCCCCGGACAGGGGGCCTACAATGAGCAGTTCTTC
TRBD1	TRBV11-3	-	TRBJ2-1	CASSPRTGSYNEQFF	TGTGCCAGCAGCCCCCGGACAGGGTCATACAATGAGCAGTTCTTC
-	TRBV4-1	-	TRBJ2-7	CASSQVEYEQYF	TGCGCCAGCAGCCAAGTGGAGTACGAGCAGTACTTC
-	TRBV19	-	TRBJ1-2	CASSRGVWVGYTF	TGTGCCAGTAGTAGAGGAGTGTGGGTTGGCTACACCTTC
-	TRBV7-7	-	TRBJ2-5	CASSPLAGAWETQYF	TGTGCCAGCAGCCCCCTGGCGGGGGCGTGGGAGACCCAGTACTTC
TRBD1	TRBV7-9	-	TRBJ1-1	CASSLAQYSRGRDTEAFF	TGTGCCAGCAGCTTAGCCCAATACTCCAGGGGGCGGGACACTGAAGCTTTCTTT
TRBD1	TRBV27	-	TRBJ1-5	CASSLYFRDRGATQPQHF	TGTGCCAGCAGTTTATATTTCCGGGACAGGGGAGCCACTCAGCCCCAGCATTTT
TRBD1	TRBV6-5	once	TRBJ1-5	CASSYSTGGEQPQHF	TGTGCCAGCAGTTACTCGACAGGGGGTGAACAGCCCCAGCATTTT
TRBD1	TRBV27	-	TRBJ1-2	CASSSWTGAAVHYGYTF	TGTGCCAGCAGTTCATGGACAGGGGCGGCGGTTCACTATGGCTACACCTTC
-	TRBV11-2	once	TRBJ1-3	CASSLARSSGNTIYF	TGTGCCAGCAGCTTAGCCCGGAGCTCTGGAAACACCATATATTTT
-	TRBV5-1	once	TRBJ1-1	CASSARQPTRAEAFF	TGCGCCAGCAGCGCGAGACAGCCGACTAGGGCTGAAGCTTTCTTT
-	TRBV5-1	-	TRBJ2-7	CASSPPSAGSYEQYF	TGCGCCAGCAGCCCCCCGAGTGCGGGATCCTACGAGCAGTACTTC
-	TRBV7-9	-	TRBJ2-1	CASSNPPGQYNEQFF	TGTGCCAGCAGCAATCCGCCGGGACAATACAATGAGCAGTTCTTC
TRBD1	TRBV6-5	-	TRBJ2-7	CASSLPGTVYSYEQYF	TGTGCCAGCAGTTTGCCCGGGACAGTCTACTCCTACGAGCAGTACTTC
TRBD1	TRBV6-5	-	TRBJ2-3	CASSYTPGQGTDTQYF	TGTGCCAGCAGTTACACACCGGGACAGGGCACAGATACGCAGTATTTT
-	TRBV27	-	TRBJ1-5	CASSLFPGNQPQHF	TGTGCCAGCAGTTTGTTTCCGGGCAATCAGCCCCAGCATTTT
TRBD1	TRBV6-5	-	TRBJ1-4	CASDDRETEKLFF	TGTGCCAGCGATGACAGGGAAACTGAAAAACTGTTTTTT
-	TRBV19	-	TRBJ1-5	CASRGGYNQPQHF	TGTGCCAGTAGAGGGGGTTACAATCAGCCCCAGCATTTT
-	TRBV2	-	TRBJ1-4	CALVENADNEKLFF	TGTGCCTTGGTCGAAAACGCAGATAATGAAAAACTGTTTTTT
TRBD1	TRBV12-3/TRBV12-4	-	TRBJ1-2	CASRPGQGGGYTF	TGTGCCAGCAGACCGGGACAGGGGGGCGGCTACACCTTC
-	TRBV30	-	TRBJ1-2	CAWSVRVPGGYTF	TGTGCCTGGAGTGTACGGGTCCCGGGTGGCTACACCTTC
-	TRBV6-6	once	TRBJ2-4	CASRDSREKNIQYF	TGTGCCAGCAGGGACTCACGGGAGAAAAACATTCAGTACTTC
TRBD2	TRBV5-5	once	TRBJ2-7	CASSRTSTNEQYF	TGTGCCAGCAGCCGGACTAGCACCAACGAGCAGTACTTC
-	TRBV2	-	TRBJ1-1	CASSEYGSGNTEAFF	TGTGCCAGCAGTGAATACGGGTCTGGGAACACTGAAGCTTTCTTT
-	TRBV29-1	-	TRBJ2-3	CSVLIRLGGPDTQYF	TGCAGCGTCCTAATACGACTAGGCGGTCCAGATACGCAGTATTTT
TRBD2	TRBV7-6	-	TRBJ2-1	CASSLGGDEQFF	TGTGCCAGCAGCTTGGGGGGGGATGAGCAGTTCTTC
TRBD1	TRBV19	-	TRBJ2-7	CASSIGQGNYEQYF	TGTGCCAGTAGTATAGGACAGGGCAACTACGAGCAGTACTTC
-	TRBV19	-	TRBJ1-1	CASKARGVGTEAFF	TGTGCCAGTAAGGCCAGGGGAGTCGGCACTGAAGCTTTCTTT
TRBD1	TRBV29-1	-	TRBJ1-4	CSVGDRGRIGEKLFF	TGCAGCGTTGGGGACAGGGGGCGCATTGGTGAAAAACTGTTTTTT
TRBD2	TRBV13	few	TRBJ2-7	CASSKGPGTSGYEQYF	TGTGCCAGCAGCAAAGGACCCGGGACTAGCGGCTACGAGCAGTACTTC
-	TRBV30	-	TRBJ1-6	CAWSVVSQYNSPLHF	TGTGCCTGGAGTGTCGTGTCACAGTATAATTCACCCCTCCACTTT
TRBD1	TRBV29-1	-	TRBJ2-7	CSVVQGVVYEQYF	TGCAGCGTTGTACAGGGGGTCGTCTACGAGCAGTACTTC
-	TRBV18	-	TRBJ1-5	CASSPGSTGTNQPQHF	TGTGCCAGCTCACCGGGGTCGACAGGTACCAATCAGCCCCAGCATTTT
TRBD2	TRBV11-3	-	TRBJ2-3	CASSPLAGGDTDTQYF	TGTGCCAGCAGCCCACTAGCGGGGGGGGACACAGATACGCAGTATTTT
-	TRBV25-1	-	TRBJ2-1	CASSSYVGQFF	TGTGCCAGCAGTTCATACGTCGGGCAGTTCTTC
-	TRBV7-2	-	TRBJ2-3	CASTSGAAIRADTQYF	TGTGCCAGCACCTCGGGAGCGGCCATCCGAGCAGATACGCAGTATTTT
-	TRBV14	-	TRBJ2-5	CASSHRSLVQGEPETQYF	TGTGCCAGCAGCCACCGCTCTCTTGTGCAAGGGGAACCGGAGACCCAGTACTTC
TRBD1	TRBV7-9	-	TRBJ1-3	CASRSGGTGNTIYF	TGTGCCAGCAGGTCAGGGGGAACTGGAAACACCATATATTTT
TRBD2	TRBV3-1/TRBV3-2	-	TRBJ2-7	CASSQEARGGAYEQYF	TGTGCCAGCAGCCAAGAAGCTCGGGGAGGGGCCTACGAGCAGTACTTC
TRBD1	TRBV28	-	TRBJ1-4	CASSLGTANEKLFF	TGTGCCAGCAGTTTAGGGACAGCTAATGAAAAACTGTTTTTT
-	TRBV9	-	TRBJ1-1	CASSAPGPYTEAFF	TGTGCCAGCAGCGCCCCTGGGCCTTACACTGAAGCTTTCTTT
-	TRBV5-5	once	TRBJ2-7	CASSFDRRSYEQYF	TGTGCCAGCAGCTTTGACAGGAGATCCTACGAGCAGTACTTC
TRBD1	TRBV10-3	-	TRBJ1-6	CAISQGAGSPLHF	TGTGCCATCTCACAGGGGGCTGGTTCACCCCTCCACTTT
TRBD1	TRBV18	-	TRBJ2-7	CASSSPGQGLHEQYF	TGTGCCAGCTCATCACCGGGACAGGGACTCCACGAGCAGTACTTC
TRBD1	TRBV2	-	TRBJ1-4	CASGVGQGSYEKLFF	TGTGCCAGCGGCGTAGGACAGGGTAGTTACGAAAAACTGTTTTTT
TRBD2	TRBV4-1	once	TRBJ2-7	CASRHYFTSDSYEQYF	TGCGCCAGCAGGCATTATTTTACTAGCGACTCCTACGAGCAGTACTTC
TRBD2	TRBV11-3	-	TRBJ2-5	CASSLVFAGGQETQYF	TGTGCCAGCAGCTTAGTTTTCGCGGGGGGGCAAGAGACCCAGTACTTC
-	TRBV4-1	-	TRBJ1-4	CASSQAFNEKLFF	TGCGCCAGCAGCCAAGCTTTTAATGAAAAACTGTTTTTT
-	TRBV2	-	TRBJ1-1	CASNLGGSQAFF	TGTGCCAGCAATCTTGGGGGCTCTCAAGCTTTCTTT
-	TRBV5-1	-	TRBJ2-5	CASSLVTGYQETQYF	TGCGCCAGCAGCTTGGTGACAGGCTATCAAGAGACCCAGTACTTC
TRBD1	TRBV6-1	-	TRBJ1-2	CASSEHLLTGGLDYGYTF	TGTGCCAGCAGTGAACACCTATTGACAGGGGGCTTGGACTATGGCTACACCTTC
TRBD1	TRBV30	-	TRBJ1-5	CACSGTGDQPQHF	TGTGCCTGCTCCGGGACAGGGGATCAGCCCCAGCATTTT
TRBD2	TRBV12-3/TRBV12-4	-	TRBJ2-1	CASSPTGLAGGFF	TGTGCCAGCAGTCCGACGGGACTAGCGGGGGGGTTCTTC
TRBD1	TRBV18	once	TRBJ2-5	CASSPDAGTGGWQETQYF	TGTGCCAGCTCACCTGATGCCGGGACAGGGGGCTGGCAAGAGACCCAGTACTTC
-	TRBV5-5	-	TRBJ2-7	CASSLGEVRRYEQYF	TGTGCCAGCAGCTTGGGGGAGGTCAGACGCTACGAGCAGTACTTC
-	TRBV18	once	TRBJ1-5	CASSPDRLNQPQHF	TGTGCCAGCTCACCTGACAGACTCAATCAGCCCCAGCATTTT
TRBD1	TRBV27	-	TRBJ2-7	CASSTTGAGQYF	TGTGCCAGCAGTACTACAGGGGCTGGGCAGTACTTC
-	TRBV4-1	-	TRBJ1-5	CASSPNRVSGNQPQHF	TGCGCCAGCAGCCCGAACAGGGTATCGGGTAATCAGCCCCAGCATTTT